These 20 T cell receptor beta chains were all obtained from the same sample, sequenced in a study of blood T cell repertoires in COVID-19. The table came from immunoSEQ multiplex PCR; TCRdb's copy has only in-frame clones and leaves some out. The data show 410,000 or so clones, with about 89% seen just once and roughly 1.4% held by the top ten. The source material was peripheral blood. The receptor source for this set is a woman in her thirties or forties with COVID-19, enrolled during active disease.

CDR3 bases: TGTGCCAGCAGCCAAGATTGGACAGGGGGCGCCTATCAGCCCCAGCATTTT. Amino acids: CASSQDWTGGAYQPQHF. The gene calls are TRBV4-2 and TRBJ1-5, with 11 positions matching TRBD1. With V trimmed by 0 bases and J by 5 bases, 6 bases remained unmatched. The CDR3 spans 17 residues. In germline, CDR1 is LGHNA, CDR2 YNFKEQ.

The chain couples TRBV19 to TRBJ1-6; 12 positions agree with TRBD1. Losses at the gene ends were 6 bases for V and 6 bases for J; bases not matched to a gene: 3. Per the germline V gene, CDR1 is LNHDA and CDR2 is SQIVND (reference sequence). The CDR3 spans 15 residues. CDR3 sequence: CASRLGQGANSPLHF. CDR3 in DNA: TGTGCCAGTAGGCTGGGACAGGGGGCTAATTCACCCCTCCACTTT.

The chain carries TRBV15 and TRBJ1-1; D might be TRBD1 (5 bases). Germline V lookup: CDR1 LNHNV, CDR2 YYDKDF (reference sequence). The CDR3 is 14 residues long. V was shortened by 0 bases and J by 5 bases, with 10 bases between the two germline ends. In DNA form, the CDR3 reads TGTGCCACCAGCAGAGATGGGAAGGGGACTGAAGCTTTCTTT. Translated: CATSRDGKGTEAFF.

J is TRBJ2-4 and V is TRBV19; D may be TRBD2 (5 bases). There are 15 residues in the CDR3. CDR1 is LNHDA, CDR2 SQIVND, per germline (reference sequence). V was clipped by 6 bases and J by 7 bases, with 19 bases between them. The CDR3 here is CASSKGDMVKNIQYF. The DNA for the CDR3 is TGTGCCAGTAGCAAGGGAGATATGGTCAAGAACATTCAGTACTTC.

V gene TRBV5-6 combines with J gene TRBJ1-5, with D tentatively TRBD1 (6 bases). The ends were cut back, 0 bases at V and 0 bases at J, with 10 bases in the middle. Germline CDR1 SGHDT, CDR2 YYEEEE. This CDR3 has 16 residues. CDR3 sequence reads: CASSLGDTPSNQPQHF. In DNA form, the CDR3 reads TGTGCCAGCAGCTTGGGGGACACCCCTAGCAATCAGCCCCAGCATTTT.

The chain carries TRBV19 and TRBJ2-2; 9 nucleotides agree with TRBD1. Germline-derived CDR1 and CDR2 are LNHDA and SQIVND (reference sequence). V dropped 7 bases and J dropped 5; count of bases not matched to a gene: 5. This CDR3 is 14 amino acids long. The CDR3 bases are TGTGCCAGTATACGGACAGGGGTAACCGGGGAGCTGTTTTTT. Its translation is CASIRTGVTGELFF.

This chain links TRBV4-3 with TRBJ1-2; D may be TRBD1 (5 bases). There are 17 residues in the CDR3. The V gene lost 6 bases and the J gene lost 4 bases, with 24 bases spanning the gap. Per germline, CDR1 LGHNA and CDR2 YSLEER. Here the CDR3 DNA reads TGCGCCAGCAGAGGAAGGGACTCCCCCACGGGTGGCTATGGCTACACCTTC. This sequence encodes CASRGRDSPTGGYGYTF.

The chain links TRBV7-6 to TRBJ1-5; 9 nucleotides align to TRBD1. With 5 bases clipped from V and 4 bases from J, the junction kept 6 bases outside the gene matches. The CDR3 runs to 15 residues. Germline assignment: CDR1 SGHVS and CDR2 FNYEAQ. The CDR3 nucleotides are TGTGCCAGCAGCCAACAGACAGGGGGGAATCAGCCCCAGCATTTT. Its translation: CASSQQTGGNQPQHF.

This chain links TRBV6-5 with TRBJ1-2, with a weak D call TRBD1 (5 bases). This CDR3 contains 13 residues. From germline, CDR1 is MNHEY and CDR2 SVGAGI. Trimming shortened V by 6 bases and J by 5 bases, and 13 bases separated the two germline ends. The CDR3 region has the DNA TGTGCCAGCAGCCCCGGGACTTTATATGGCTACACCTTC. Translation gives CASSPGTLYGYTF.

The genes are TRBV5-1 and TRBJ1-2; 10 nucleotides match TRBD1. Trimming took 3 bases from V and 6 from J; bases not matched to a gene: 2. Germline V lookup: CDR1 SGHRS, CDR2 YFSETQ. The CDR3 contains 13 residues. This CDR3 is CASSWTGGDGYTF. As DNA, the CDR3 is TGCGCCAGCAGCTGGACAGGGGGAGATGGCTACACCTTC.

The chain carries TRBV6-1 and TRBJ2-3, with 8 positions matching TRBD2. Per germline, CDR1 MNHNS and CDR2 SASEGT. There are 16 residues in the CDR3. V shed 4 bases and J 2 bases; nucleotides not matched to a gene: 8. The CDR3 protein is CASSVIAGTLTDTQYF. CDR3 sequence (DNA): TGTGCCAGCAGTGTGATAGCGGGGACCCTCACAGATACGCAGTATTTT.

The DNA for the CDR3 is TGTGCCAGCAGTTTATTCCCCAGGCCCCCTGGTAATGAAAAACTGTTTTTT. This encodes CASSLFPRPPGNEKLFF. The chain recombines TRBV27 with TRBJ1-4; D is unclear. The CDR3 extends over 17 amino acids. Germline V gene data show CDR1 as MNHEY and CDR2 as SMNVEV (reference sequence). The V end lost 1 base, the J end lost 4 bases, and 16 bases lay between the germline ends.

The V and J genes are TRBV6-4 and TRBJ2-3, with 12 bases lining up with TRBD2. V trimming: 6 bases; J trimming: 5 bases; junction bases outside the gene matches: 9. This CDR3 has 16 residues. Germline V gene lookup returns CDR1 MRHNA and CDR2 SNTAGT. CDR3: CASSATSGRGVDTQYF. CDR3 coding DNA: TGTGCCAGCAGCGCGACTAGCGGGAGAGGGGTAGATACGCAGTATTTT.

V usage is TRBV2 and J usage is TRBJ2-6; possibly TRBD2 for D (5 bases). V was cut by 6 bases and J by 5 bases, with 20 bases left in between. The germline gives CDR1 SNHLY, CDR2 FYNNEI. This CDR3 is 17 amino acids long. CDR3 sequence (DNA): TGTGCCAGCAGCGACGGAGGCGCCGGGGTACGGGCCAACGTCCTGACTTTC. Amino acids: CASSDGGAGVRANVLTF.

The chain employs TRBV2 and TRBJ1-4; tentative D call: TRBD1 (5 bases). The V end was cut by 6 bases, the J end by 3 bases, with 14 bases between. Per germline, CDR1 SNHLY and CDR2 FYNNEI. There are 15 residues in the CDR3. In nucleotides, the CDR3 is TGTGCCAGCAGCCAAATGGGGGGGTCTAATGAAAAACTGTTTTTT. Protein: CASSQMGGSNEKLFF.

V and J are TRBV7-9 and TRBJ2-7, with 11 bases fitting TRBD2. Germline CDR1 reads SEHNR; CDR2 reads FQNEAQ (reference sequence). V was pared by 6 bases and J by 4 bases, with 8 bases of the junction left unmatched. CDR3 length: 15 amino acids. In nucleotides, the CDR3 is TGTGCCAGCAGTTGGACTCTAGCGGGAGGATACGAGCAGTACTTC. Encoded protein: CASSWTLAGGYEQYF.

The rearrangement joins TRBV7-9 to TRBJ1-4, with D possibly matching TRBD1 (5 bases). Trimming stripped 5 bases from V and 8 bases from J, with 27 bases between. Looked up from germline, CDR1 is SEHNR and CDR2 is FQNEAQ (reference sequence). The CDR3 is 18 residues long. CDR3 loop: CASSPKKGPPRFREKLFF. CDR3 nucleotide sequence: TGTGCCAGCAGCCCCAAAAAGGGGCCACCCCGGTTTCGGGAAAAACTGTTTTTT.

The CDR3 DNA follows: TGTGCCAGCAGCCGACAGGGCCCCTACGAGCAGTACTTC. Translated, it gives CASSRQGPYEQYF. The genes are TRBV28 and TRBJ2-7, with 7 bases aligning to TRBD1. The length of the CDR3 is 13 residues. The ends lost 6 bases at V and 2 bases at J; junction bases unmatched: 4. Per germline, CDR1 MDHEN and CDR2 SYDVKM.

CDR3 residues: CATSDFRGRDTGELFF. CDR3 DNA sequence: TGTGCCACCAGTGATTTCCGAGGGCGCGACACCGGGGAGCTGTTTTTT. The genes are TRBV24-1 and TRBJ2-2; D perhaps matches TRBD2 (5 bases). V shed 1 base and J shed 3 bases, with 11 bases lying between them. This CDR3 comprises 16 residues. CDR1 and CDR2 from the germline V gene are KGHDR and SFDVKD.

In its sample, this clone was seen a few times. The chain couples TRBV6-2 or TRBV6-3 to TRBJ1-5, with 9 nucleotides matching TRBD1. CDR3 length: 15 residues. The V segment lost 6 bases and the J segment 9 bases; nucleotides outside the gene matches: 12. Germline values: CDR1 MNHEY, CDR2 SVGEGT. The CDR3 sequence: CASSWGGTGFSPQHF. CDR3 DNA: TGTGCCAGCAGCTGGGGGGGGACAGGGTTCTCGCCCCAGCATTTT.